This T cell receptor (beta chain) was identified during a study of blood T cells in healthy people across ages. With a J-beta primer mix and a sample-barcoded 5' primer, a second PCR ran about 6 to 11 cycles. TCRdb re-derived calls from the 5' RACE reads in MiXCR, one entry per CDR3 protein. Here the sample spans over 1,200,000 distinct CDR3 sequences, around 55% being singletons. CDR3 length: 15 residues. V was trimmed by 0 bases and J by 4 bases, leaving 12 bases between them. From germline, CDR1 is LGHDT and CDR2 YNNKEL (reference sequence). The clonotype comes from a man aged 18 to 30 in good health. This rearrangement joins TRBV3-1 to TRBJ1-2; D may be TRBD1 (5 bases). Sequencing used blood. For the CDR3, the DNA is TGTGCCAGCAGCCAAGAGTTGGGGCAGGGCTATGGCTACACCTTC. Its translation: CASSQELGQGYGYTF.